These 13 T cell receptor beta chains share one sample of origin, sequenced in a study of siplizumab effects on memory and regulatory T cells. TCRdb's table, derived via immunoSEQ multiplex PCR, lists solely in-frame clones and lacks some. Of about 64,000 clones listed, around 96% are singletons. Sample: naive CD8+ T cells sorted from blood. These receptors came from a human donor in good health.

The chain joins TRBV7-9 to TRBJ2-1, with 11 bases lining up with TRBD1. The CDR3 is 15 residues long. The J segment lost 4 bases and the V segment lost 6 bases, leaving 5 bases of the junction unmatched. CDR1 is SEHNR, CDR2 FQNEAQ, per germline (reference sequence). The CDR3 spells CASSSGQGAYNEQFF. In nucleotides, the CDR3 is TGTGCCAGCAGTTCCGGACAGGGGGCATACAATGAGCAGTTCTTC.

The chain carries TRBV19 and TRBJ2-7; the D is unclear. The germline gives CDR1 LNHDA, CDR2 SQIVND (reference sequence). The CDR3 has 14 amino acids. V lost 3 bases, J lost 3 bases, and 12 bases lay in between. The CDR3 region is CASSITLDFYEQYF. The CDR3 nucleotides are TGTGCCAGTAGTATCACTCTCGATTTCTACGAGCAGTACTTC. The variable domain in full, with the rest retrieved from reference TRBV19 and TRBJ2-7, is DGGITQSPKYLFRKEGQNVTLSCEQNLNHDAMYWYRQDPGQGLRLIYYSQIVNDFQKGDIAEGYSVSREKKESFPLTVTSAQKNPTAFYLCASSITLDFYEQYFGPGTRLTVT.

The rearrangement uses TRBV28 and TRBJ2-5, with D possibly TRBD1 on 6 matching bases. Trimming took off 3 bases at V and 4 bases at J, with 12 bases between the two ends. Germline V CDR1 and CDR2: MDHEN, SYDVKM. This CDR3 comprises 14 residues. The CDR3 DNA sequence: TGTGCCAGCAGTTTCATTCAGGGGCGAGAGACCCAGTACTTC. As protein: CASSFIQGRETQYF.

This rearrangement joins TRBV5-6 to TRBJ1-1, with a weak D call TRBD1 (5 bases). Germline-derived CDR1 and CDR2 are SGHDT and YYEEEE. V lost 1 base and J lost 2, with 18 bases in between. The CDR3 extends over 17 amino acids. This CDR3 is CASSLRGRAIGNTEAFF. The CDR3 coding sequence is TGTGCCAGCAGCTTGAGGGGCAGAGCAATAGGTAACACTGAAGCTTTCTTT.

The CDR3 DNA sequence: TGTGCCACCATGGACAGTAACACAGATACGCAGTATTTT. Translating it yields CATMDSNTDTQYF. The gene calls are TRBV7-3 and TRBJ2-3, with D maybe TRBD1 (6 bases). Germline V gene sequence: CDR1 SGHTA, CDR2 FQGTGA. The CDR3 has 13 residues. V lost 10 bases, J lost 2 bases, and 13 bases lay in between. Combining the CDR3 with reference TRBV7-3 and TRBJ2-3 gives the whole variable domain GAGVSQTPSNKVTEKGKYVELRCDPISGHTALYWYRQSLGQGPEFLIYFQGTGAADDSGLPNDRFFAVRPEGSVSTLKIQRTERGDSAVYLCATMDSNTDTQYFGPGTRLTVL.

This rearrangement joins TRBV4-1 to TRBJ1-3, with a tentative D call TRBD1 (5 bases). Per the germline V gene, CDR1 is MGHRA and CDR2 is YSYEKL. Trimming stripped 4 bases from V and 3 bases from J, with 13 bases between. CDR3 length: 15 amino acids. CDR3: CASSPIGTFGNTIYF. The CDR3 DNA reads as TGCGCCAGCAGCCCCATAGGGACTTTTGGAAACACCATATATTTT.

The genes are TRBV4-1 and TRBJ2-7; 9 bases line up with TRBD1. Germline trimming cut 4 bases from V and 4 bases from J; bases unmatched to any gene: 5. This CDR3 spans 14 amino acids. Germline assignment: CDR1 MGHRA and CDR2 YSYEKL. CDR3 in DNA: TGCGCCAGCAGCCCACCGGGACAGGGATACGAGCAGTACTTC. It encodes CASSPPGQGYEQYF.

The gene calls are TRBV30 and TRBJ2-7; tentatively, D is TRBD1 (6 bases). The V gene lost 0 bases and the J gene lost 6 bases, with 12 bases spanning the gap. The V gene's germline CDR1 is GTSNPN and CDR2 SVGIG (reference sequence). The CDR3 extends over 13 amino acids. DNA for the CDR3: TGTGCCTGGAGTGTAGGTCTGGGGGCCGAGCAGTACTTC. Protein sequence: CAWSVGLGAEQYF.

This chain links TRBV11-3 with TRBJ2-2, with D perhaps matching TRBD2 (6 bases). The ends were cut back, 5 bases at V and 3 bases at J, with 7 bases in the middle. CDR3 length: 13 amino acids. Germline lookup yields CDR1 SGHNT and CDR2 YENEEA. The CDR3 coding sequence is TGTGCCAGCAGCCCGGGGGACACCGGGGAGCTGTTTTTT. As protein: CASSPGDTGELFF.

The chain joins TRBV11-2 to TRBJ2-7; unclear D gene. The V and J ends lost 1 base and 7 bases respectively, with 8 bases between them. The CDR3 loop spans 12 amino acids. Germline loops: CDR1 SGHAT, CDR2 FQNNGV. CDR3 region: CASSLAWDEQYF. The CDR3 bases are TGTGCCAGCAGCTTAGCTTGGGATGAGCAGTACTTC.

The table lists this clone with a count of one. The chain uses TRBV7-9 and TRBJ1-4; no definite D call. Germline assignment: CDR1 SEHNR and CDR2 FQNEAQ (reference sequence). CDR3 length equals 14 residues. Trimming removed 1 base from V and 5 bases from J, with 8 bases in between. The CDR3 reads CASSLDIENEKLFF. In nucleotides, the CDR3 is TGTGCCAGCAGCTTAGACATAGAGAATGAAAAACTGTTTTTT.

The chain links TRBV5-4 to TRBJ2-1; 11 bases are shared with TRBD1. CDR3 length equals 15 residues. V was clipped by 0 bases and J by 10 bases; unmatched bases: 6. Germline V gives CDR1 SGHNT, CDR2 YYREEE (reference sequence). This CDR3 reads CASSLAGTGGLEQFF. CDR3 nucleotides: TGTGCCAGCAGCTTGGCCGGGACAGGGGGTTTGGAGCAGTTCTTC.

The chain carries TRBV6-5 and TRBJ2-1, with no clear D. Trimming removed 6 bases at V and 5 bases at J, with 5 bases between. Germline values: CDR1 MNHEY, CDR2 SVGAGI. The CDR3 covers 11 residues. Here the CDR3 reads CASSPNNEQFF. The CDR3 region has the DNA TGTGCCAGCAGCCCGAACAATGAGCAGTTCTTC.